The rows below give T cell receptor beta chains drawn from one sample of a study of cytomegalovirus exposure and HLA in healthy donors. Only in-frame clones appear in the TCRdb table, and some are missing; sequencing was by immunoSEQ multiplex PCR. Reported are around 100,000 clones; the ten largest clones contain about 3%. Sequenced input: PBMCs. The receptors here all came from a man between 40 and 49 years old in good health and CMV-seronegative. Both conserved end residues are part of each CDR3. D genes are given only for firm matches.

D gene	V gene	J gene	CDR3 DNA	CDR3 protein
TRBD1	TRBV27	TRBJ2-1	TGTGCCAGCAGTCTCCGACAGGGGGTTCATAATGAGCAGTTCTTC	CASSLRQGVHNEQFF
.	TRBV15	TRBJ2-1	TGTGCCACCAGCAGAGACTACAGGGCATCCAACAATGAGCAGTTCTTC	CATSRDYRASNNEQFF
.	TRBV13	TRBJ2-2	TGTGCCAGCAGCCCGGGGGTAGCCGGGGAGCTGTTTTTT	CASSPGVAGELFF
.	TRBV6-1	TRBJ2-1	TGTGCCAGCAGGGACGTAGGGGGCTCCTACAATGAGCAGTTCTTC	CASRDVGGSYNEQFF
.	TRBV28	TRBJ2-2	TGTGCCAGCGGGCCAGGGGGGACCGGGGAGCTGTTTTTT	CASGPGGTGELFF
TRBD1	TRBV2	TRBJ1-1	TGTGCCAGCAACGGCAGGGGGCGAACTGAAGCTTTCTTT	CASNGRGRTEAFF
TRBD1	TRBV5-4	TRBJ2-2	TGTGCCAGCAGCTTAAGACAGGGGGACACCGGGGAGCTGTTTTTT	CASSLRQGDTGELFF
TRBD2	TRBV29-1	TRBJ2-7	TGCAGCGCCGGGACTAACTCCTACGAGCAGTACTTC	CSAGTNSYEQYF
.	TRBV27	TRBJ1-1	TGTGCCAGCAGTTTTTCCCCGACACCCAACACTGAAGCTTTCTTT	CASSFSPTPNTEAFF
TRBD1	TRBV18	TRBJ1-2	TGTGCCAGCTCACCTGGGACAGACTATGGCTACACCTTC	CASSPGTDYGYTF
.	TRBV10-2	TRBJ2-7	TGCGCCAGCAGTTCGGCAGGGCGTGAGCAGTACTTC	CASSSAGREQYF
.	TRBV18	TRBJ1-3	TGTGCCAGCTCACCCTCGGGAATGACCCCTGGAAACACCATATATTTT	CASSPSGMTPGNTIYF
TRBD2	TRBV7-2	TRBJ2-3	TGTGCCAGCAGCTTAGGGCTAGCGGGAGTAAGTACAGATACGCAGTATTTT	CASSLGLAGVSTDTQYF
.	TRBV9	TRBJ2-7	TGTGCCAGCAGCCCCCATCAGCGGTCCTACGAGCAGTACTTC	CASSPHQRSYEQYF
.	TRBV7-9	TRBJ1-6	TGTGCCAGCAGCTACGGGACTCTATCGAGGTCACCCCTCCACTTT	CASSYGTLSRSPLHF
TRBD1	TRBV5-1	TRBJ2-2	TGCGCCAGCAGCTTGGGGTCAGGGGGCCGGACCGGGGAGCTGTTTTTT	CASSLGSGGRTGELFF
TRBD2	TRBV18	TRBJ2-5	TGTGCCAGCTCACCCCGCCAGACTAGCGGGGGGGAAGAGACCCAGTACTTC	CASSPRQTSGGEETQYF
.	TRBV28	TRBJ1-2	TGTGCCAGCAGTTTATCAGGGAGGGTGATTTATGGCTACACCTTC	CASSLSGRVIYGYTF
TRBD1	TRBV25-1	TRBJ1-2	TGTGCCAGCAGTGTTCCGGGACAGGGCGATTTGGGCTACACCTTC	CASSVPGQGDLGYTF
TRBD1	TRBV19	TRBJ1-2	TGTGCCAGTAGACCCTCTGGACAGGGTTCAGGCTACACCTTC	CASRPSGQGSGYTF
.	TRBV6-5	TRBJ2-7	TGTGCCAGCGGAGTTAGGGGCCACGAGCAGTACTTC	CASGVRGHEQYF
TRBD2	TRBV5-1	TRBJ2-2	TGCGCCAGCAGCTTGGCTAGCGGGGTCGGGGAGCTGTTTTTT	CASSLASGVGELFF
.	TRBV18	TRBJ2-3	TGTGCCAGCTCCGTCACAGATACGCAGTATTTT	CASSVTDTQYF
.	TRBV19	TRBJ2-7	TGTGCCAGTAGTGAGAACAGGGCCCACGAGCAGTACTTC	CASSENRAHEQYF
TRBD1	TRBV29-1	TRBJ2-7	TGCAGCGTTGAACCACAGGGGTCCTACGAGCAGTACTTC	CSVEPQGSYEQYF
.	TRBV11-2	TRBJ1-4	TGTGCCAGCAGCCCGTACGACATTAATGAAAAACTGTTTTTT	CASSPYDINEKLFF
.	TRBV4-3	TRBJ1-5	TGCGCCAGCAGCCAAGATGCAGGGGCGCGGAATCAGCCCCAGCATTTT	CASSQDAGARNQPQHF
.	TRBV7-2	TRBJ1-2	TGTGCCAGCAGCTCCTACACGACAACGGATGGCTACACCTTC	CASSSYTTTDGYTF
TRBD1	TRBV2	TRBJ2-5	TGTGCCAGGCTAAAACCCGGGACAGGGGAAGAGACCCAGTACTTC	CARLKPGTGEETQYF
.	TRBV13	TRBJ2-2	TGTGCCAGCAGCACACAGGGCCGAGGCGGGGAGCTGTTTTTT	CASSTQGRGGELFF
TRBD2	TRBV30	TRBJ2-4	TGTGCCTGGAGCCGGGCTAGCGGGGGGGCCAAAAACATTCAGTACTTC	CAWSRASGGAKNIQYF
TRBD1	TRBV30	TRBJ1-2	TGTGCCTGGGACAGGGGTTGGGGCTACACCTTC	CAWDRGWGYTF
.	TRBV10-3	TRBJ2-7	TGTGCCATCAGTGAGACGGACCGGGATATGGCCTACGAGCAGTACTTC	CAISETDRDMAYEQYF
.	TRBV5-4	TRBJ2-6	TGTGCCAGCAGCCACCCCGGAGGGTCTGGGGCCAACGTCCTGACTTTC	CASSHPGGSGANVLTF
TRBD1	TRBV6-1	TRBJ1-1	TGTGCCAGCAGTGAAGGGACAGGGGGAACCATGAACACTGAAGCTTTCTTT	CASSEGTGGTMNTEAFF
.	TRBV5-6	TRBJ2-2	TGTGCCAGCAGCTTGCGGGCAGGGGTCAACGGGGAGCTGTTTTTT	CASSLRAGVNGELFF
.	TRBV4-3	TRBJ1-6	TGCGCCAGCAGCCAAGTGAGAGGGGGTTATTCACCCCTCCACTTT	CASSQVRGGYSPLHF